What follows is one TCR beta chain and its context. The antigen is not known. With V trimmed by 7 bases and J by 7 bases, 9 bases remained unmatched. Germline V gives CDR1 GTSNPN, CDR2 SVGIG (reference sequence). The CDR3 is 13 residues long. The assay was immunoSEQ multiplex PCR, and TCRdb's table has in-frame clones only and misses some. Of more than 150,000 clones listed, 94% are singletons. The source of the sample is a study of T cell responses to AZD1222 COVID-19 vaccine. Study-level points and caveats: Nearly half of unique spike-specific TCRs reportedly avoided B.1.351 and B.1.1.7 mutated regions.

The TCR was taken from an adult in good health. The sample in question was peripheral blood, obtained on day 0 of AZD1222 vaccination. The rearrangement joins TRBV30 to TRBJ2-7, with 11 bases lining up with TRBD2. CDR3 loop: CALTGLAAMEQYF. The CDR3 bases are TGTGCCTTAACGGGACTAGCGGCAATGGAGCAGTACTTC. The full variable domain, with the rest looked up from reference TRBV30 and TRBJ2-7, is SQTIHQWPATLVQPVGSPLSLECTVEGTSNPNLYWYRQAAGRGLQLLFYSVGIGQISSEVPQNLSASRPQDRQFILSSKKLLLSDSGFYLCALTGLAAMEQYFGPGTRLTVT.